The clone carrying this T cell receptor (beta chain) was counted a single time. The sample originates from a study of blood T cell repertoires in COVID-19. Study information: The samples span acute and convalescent COVID-19 from the United States, Italy and Spain. Sample material is recorded as cDNA or gDNA derived from T cells, B-cell-depleted T cells, or PBMCs.

Enrollment of patients from Seattle took place during active infection, with longitudinal follow-up. Per the original methods: It was from reference gene primer amplification that nucleated cell counts were estimated. Generated by immunoSEQ multiplex PCR, the TCRdb table keeps only in-frame clones and is missing some. The V and J calls and clone size were taken over from that table, and D and trimming were inferred from the DNA. The sample records fewer than 600,000 clones, about 91% being singletons. The germline gives CDR1 MNHNY, CDR2 SVGAGI (reference sequence). This CDR3 region has 16 residues. With 5 bases removed from V and 0 bases from J, the gap between germline ends came to 11 bases.

The chain joins TRBV6-6 to TRBJ1-6; D not resolved. The source of this sequence is a man younger than 30 with COVID-19, enrolled during active disease. Sequencing was performed on peripheral blood. The CDR3 sequence is CASSRSLSSYNSPLHF. The CDR3 nucleotides read TGTGCCAGCAGTCGAAGCCTAAGCTCCTATAATTCACCCCTCCACTTT.